The T cell receptor beta chain described here comes from a study of blood T cell repertoires in COVID-19. Overall study: The origin of the acute and convalescent COVID-19 samples was the United States, Italy and Spain. From T cells, B-cell-depleted T cells, or PBMCs came the material, which was cDNA or gDNA.

The trim removed 3 bases at V and 5 bases at J, leaving 9 bases unmatched. The CDR3 runs 15 residues. Germline CDR1 and CDR2: LGHNA and YSLEER. The data were produced by immunoSEQ multiplex PCR, yet TCRdb's version contains in-frame clones alone and is incomplete. This table holds roughly 350,000 clones, more than 75% found once. This clone was found many times. The clonotype originates from a woman between 50 and 59 years old with active or convalescent COVID-19. The chain is built from TRBV4-3 and TRBJ2-7; 8 bases are shared with TRBD1. Sequencing was performed on peripheral blood. The CDR3 reads CASSQARGQGNEQYF. In nucleotides, the CDR3 is TGCGCCAGCAGCCAGGCCAGGGGGCAGGGGAACGAGCAGTACTTC.